The text below deals with one TCR beta chain. What antigen it recognizes has not been identified. Base qualities are not recorded, but no much larger clone differs from it by a single base. To sequence the TCRbeta CDR3 region, genomic DNA was isolated from the sorted cells. TCRbeta CDR3 regions were sequenced using the immunoSEQ Assay. Drawn from immuneACCESS, this table holds only the in-frame rearrangements with V and J called that TCRdb kept. Clones are partly lost; checked studies trace under half to an unresolved V gene and leave the rest unexplained. The sample records about 79,000 clones, about 90% of which are singletons. Together, the top ten hold 0.33% of the sample. The trial excluded patients who had a history of autoimmune disease or who were on systemic immunosuppression. Peripheral blood for TCR sequencing was collected from all dose cohorts at baseline, on cycle 4 day 1, and on cycle 7 day 1. The samples were drawn from a first-in-human, open-label, multicenter phase I dose-escalation trial of ivuxolimab. The trial enrolled adults with locally advanced or metastatic head and neck squamous cell, hepatocellular, melanoma or renal cell carcinoma. Before TCR sequencing, CD4+ and CD8+ T cells were separately sorted from peripheral blood.

Taken from cysteine to phenylalanine, the CDR3 has 13 residues. Only the CDR3 region is kept as DNA, spanning 39 bases read in frame from base 1. At the junction V is shortened by 4 bases and J by 3 bases, with 10 bases in between. Via the germline V gene (reference sequence), CDR1 is LNHDA and CDR2 SQIVND. This entry belongs to a study of OX40 agonist ivuxolimab in advanced cancers. Turning to the overall study: Ivuxolimab was an agonistic, fully human IgG2 monoclonal antibody directed against OX40 (CD134), a costimulatory receptor. The paper describes the monotherapy dose-escalation part (N ≈ 52 patients) of the phase I trial of ivuxolimab. Intravenous ivuxolimab was administered to patients every 2 weeks at six dose levels: 0.01, 0.1, 0.3, 1.5, 3 and 10 mg/kg. In the dose-escalation cohort, roughly four fifths of patients were male, and the mean age was approximately 60 years, with a range of roughly 20 to 85. The purpose of peripheral TCRbeta sequencing was to test whether ivuxolimab changed TCR sequence diversity and led to clonal T-cell expansion. Patients were allowed to have had prior anti-PD-1, anti-PD-L1 or anti-CTLA-4 therapy, and around 37% of the dose-escalation patients had previously received checkpoint inhibitors. Partial responses occurred in three dose-escalation patients, of whom one had hepatocellular carcinoma and two had cutaneous melanoma. Of the roughly 52 dose-escalation patients, hepatocellular carcinoma was present in around 20, melanoma in around 15, renal cell carcinoma in 9 and head and neck cancer in 9.

General conclusions and limits of the study: Which antigens the clonally expanded peripheral T cells were specific for was not determined. In the 0.1-3.0 mg/kg groups, partial responders had among the lowest normalized peripheral clonal expansion, particularly in CD8+ T cells. On average, CD8+ T cells showed more expanded clones than CD4+ T cells after ivuxolimab. Clonal expansion of both CD4+ and CD8+ blood T cells was observed from baseline to week 6 at doses 0.1 to 3.0 mg/kg. Low levels of normalized T-cell clonal expansion were also seen in some patients who did not respond.

The TCR was taken from an adult with an advanced solid tumor such as melanoma, head and neck, liver or kidney cancer. The sample in question was CD4+ or CD8+ T cells sorted from blood, obtained in a trial of the OX40 agonist ivuxolimab. The receptor chain draws on TRBV19 and TRBJ2-7; no D segment can be confidently identified. The nucleotide sequence reads as follows: TGTGCCAGTAGTAGAAACGGGCACTACGAGCAGTACTTC. It translates to CASSRNGHYEQYF.